This T cell receptor beta chain was retrieved from a study of cytomegalovirus exposure and HLA in healthy donors. The PCR had 60 Vbeta and 13 Jbeta primers. Generated by immunoSEQ multiplex PCR, the TCRdb table keeps only in-frame clones and is missing some. Its listing shows some 180,000 clones. Germline loops: CDR1 MDHEN, CDR2 SYDVKM. V lost 5 bases, J lost 0 bases, and 3 bases stayed unmatched. The CDR3 length is 15 residues. The receptor was derived from a man aged 25 to 40 in good health and CMV-seronegative. The sample consisted of PBMCs. The chain employs TRBV28 and TRBJ2-1; 8 bases map to TRBD1. CDR3 sequence: CASSRQGTSYNEQFF. In DNA, the CDR3 is TGTGCCAGCAGTAGACAGGGGACCTCCTACAATGAGCAGTTCTTC.